This T cell receptor (beta chain) was identified in a study of monozygotic twins with inflammatory bowel disease. General study points: Those with IBD had lower TCRbeta diversity (inverse Simpson) than their healthy co-twins did. Concordant and discordant twins showed no difference in repertoire similarity, possibly from limited power. Telling apart the different T cell subtypes was not possible.

With respect to this clonotype: Its cognate antigen is unknown.

This CDR3 comprises 12 residues. Germline V gene data show CDR1 as SQVTM and CDR2 as ANQGSEA. Each CDR3 protein gets one entry in TCRdb, which reprocessed the 5' RACE reads and gives no DNA. Its table records 88,000 or so distinct CDR3 sequences. Total RNA isolation used whole blood (no T cell sorting was performed). The source of this sequence is a human donor with ulcerative colitis or Crohn's disease, or a healthy co-twin of an affected twin (not recorded which). Sequencing used blood. This chain connects TRBV29-1 to TRBJ2-1; the D call of TRBD2 rests on TCRdb alone, since no DNA is present to check it. The CDR3 reads CSVLQRGNEQFF.